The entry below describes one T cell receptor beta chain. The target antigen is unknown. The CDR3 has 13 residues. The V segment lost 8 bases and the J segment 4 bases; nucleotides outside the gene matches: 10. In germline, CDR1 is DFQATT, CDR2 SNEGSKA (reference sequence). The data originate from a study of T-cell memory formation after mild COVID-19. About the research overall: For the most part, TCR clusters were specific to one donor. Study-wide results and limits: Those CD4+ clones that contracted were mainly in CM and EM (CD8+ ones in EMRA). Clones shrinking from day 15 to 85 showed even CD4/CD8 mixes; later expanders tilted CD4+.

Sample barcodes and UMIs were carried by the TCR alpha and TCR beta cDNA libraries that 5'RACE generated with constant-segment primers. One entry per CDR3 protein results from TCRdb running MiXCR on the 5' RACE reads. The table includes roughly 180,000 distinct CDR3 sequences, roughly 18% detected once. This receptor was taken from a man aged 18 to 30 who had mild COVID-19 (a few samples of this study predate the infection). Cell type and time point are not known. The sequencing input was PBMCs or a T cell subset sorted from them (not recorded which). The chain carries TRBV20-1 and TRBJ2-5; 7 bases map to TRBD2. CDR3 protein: CSFFGGTLETQYF. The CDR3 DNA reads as TGCAGTTTTTTCGGGGGGACCTTAGAGACCCAGTACTTC.